This T cell receptor beta chain was sequenced for a study of patients and donors after allogeneic stem cell transplantation (dated by TCRdb to between 2020 and 2021). Taken from the germline V gene, the CDR1 and CDR2 loops are ENHRY and SYGVKD. From cysteine to phenylalanine, the CDR3 is 13 amino acids long. Solely the CDR3 DNA is kept, with 39 bases framed from the first base. A distance of 18 bases separates the germline ends of V and J, which lose 11 bases and 7 bases respectively. This clonotype was seen repeatedly, ten times or more. Its antigen remains unidentified. No base quality information exists; no much larger clone differs at one position. Receptors were amplified or captured by RT-PCR. The sample was run on a NextSeq 550. Clones were called with MiXCR by TCRdb after fastp trimmed the public reads at Q25, and only in-frame beta chains were retained. Every entry covers one CDR3 protein and lists the most common genes and DNA from its rows. The sample includes roughly 940,000 distinct CDR3 sequences, with more than 15% observed a single time. The ten largest account for roughly 6% of the sample.

This receptor chain uses TRBV10-3 and TRBJ2-1; the D gene is perhaps TRBD2, on 5 matching bases. What was sequenced was blood, either unsorted or a sorted T cell fraction (not recorded which). The TCR was taken from a human donor who was either an allogeneic HSCT recipient or a stem cell or donor lymphocyte infusion donor (not recorded which). It is not recorded whose cells these are; they may come from a transplant donor. The bases are TGTGCCTCAGGCGGGCCCTACGAGAATGAGCAGTTCTTC. Its translation reads: CASGGPYENEQFF.